The 29 T cell receptor beta chains reported below all come from one sample, sequenced in a study of CD8+CD57+ T cells in acquired aplastic anemia. Template material for TCR beta VDJ and CDR3 profiling consisted of genomic DNA. TCRdb called the reads again in MiXCR, with one record for every CDR3 protein. In the table there are 160,000 or so distinct CDR3 sequences, around 48% of which are singletons. Sequenced patients had shown CD8+CD57+ cell expansion by flow cytometry. Sequenced sample: sorted CD4+, CD8+, or CD8+CD57+ T cells (not recorded which) from PBMCs. All receptors derive from a human donor with aplastic anemia.

This clonotype has just a few counts. The V call is TRBV7-3, the J call TRBJ1-1, with D unresolved. CDR3 size: 13 residues. From germline, CDR1 is SGHTA and CDR2 FQGTGA. V lost 2 bases, J lost 4 bases, and 8 bases lay in between. The CDR3 DNA is TGTGCCAGCAGCTTAGATGGCCCCACTGAAGCTTTCTTT. Its translation: CASSLDGPTEAFF.

This clonotype was seen only a few times. The chain couples TRBV29-1 to TRBJ2-3; 7 bases line up with TRBD1. Germline V gene lookup returns CDR1 SQVTM and CDR2 ANQGSEA. The CDR3 contains 15 residues. J lost 0 bases, V lost 2 bases, and 5 bases had no gene match. The DNA for the CDR3 is TGCAGCGTTGAATCGCGACAGGGAAGCACAGATACGCAGTATTTT. Its protein is CSVESRQGSTDTQYF.

Turning to this clonotype: A read error is possible here, since a much larger clone lies one base away. This sequence joins TRBV2 and TRBJ1-4, with TRBD1 as a possible D gene (5 bases). The CDR3 runs to 15 residues. Deletions cut 6 bases from V and 5 bases from J, with 16 bases between. Germline V gene sequence: CDR1 SNHLY, CDR2 FYNNEI. CDR3 nucleotides: TGTGCCAGCAGCATAGCAACAGGTGCGAATGAAAAACTGTTTTTT. Protein: CASSIATGANEKLFF.

On this clonotype itself: This sequence may be a read error, since a much larger clone differs from it by one base. The chain uses TRBV7-3 and TRBJ2-1, with D tentatively TRBD2 (5 bases). Germline CDR1 is SGHTA and CDR2 is FQGTGA. CDR3 size: 11 residues. This chain's CDR3 is CASSSTNEQLF. Here the CDR3 DNA reads TGTGCCAGCAGCTCGACTAATGAGCAGCTCTTC.

The gene calls are TRBV20-1 and TRBJ1-5; the D is unclear. The V end was cut by 3 bases, the J end by 7 bases, with 10 bases between. CDR3 length: 12 residues. Germline V gene lookup returns CDR1 DFQATT and CDR2 SNEGSKA (reference sequence). This CDR3 is CSASSTGQPQHF. In DNA form, the CDR3 reads TGCAGTGCTAGTTCTACTGGGCAGCCCCAGCATTTT.

Only a few counts were recorded for this clonotype. The chain joins TRBV28 to TRBJ1-2; D is possibly TRBD1 (6 bases). The V gene lost 6 bases and the J gene lost 4 bases, with 12 bases spanning the gap. CDR1 is MDHEN and CDR2 is SYDVKM in the germline V gene. This CDR3 spans 13 amino acids. The CDR3 sequence: CASRAGQLYGYTF. The CDR3 DNA reads TGTGCCAGCAGGGCCGGACAGCTCTATGGCTACACCTTC.

The sample holds many counts of this clonotype. The gene calls are TRBV25-1 and TRBJ2-7; 10 bases align to TRBD1. There are 14 residues in the CDR3. The junction had 3 bases not matched to a gene; V was cut back by 4 bases and J by 3 bases. CDR1 MGHDK and CDR2 SYGVNS come from the germline V gene. CDR3 amino acids: CASSGGQGDYEQYF. Written as DNA, the CDR3 is TGTGCCAGCAGTGGAGGACAGGGGGACTACGAGCAGTACTTC.

The chain carries TRBV2 and TRBJ2-7; 8 bases map to TRBD1. J gave up 2 bases and V 0 bases, and 0 bases lay outside the gene matches. Germline V CDR1 and CDR2: SNHLY, FYNNEI. CDR3 length: 14 amino acids. For the CDR3, the DNA is TGTGCCAGCAGTGAAGCACAGGGGGCCTACGAGCAGTACTTC. Translating it yields CASSEAQGAYEQYF.

The rearrangement links TRBV29-1 to TRBJ2-1; the D gene is possibly TRBD1 (5 bases). With 5 bases removed from V and 0 bases from J, the gap between germline ends came to 14 bases. The germline V gene has CDR1 SQVTM and CDR2 ANQGSEA. The CDR3 contains 15 residues. CDR3 protein: CSVQGDISSYNEQFF. In nucleotides, the CDR3 is TGCAGCGTTCAAGGGGATATAAGCTCCTACAATGAGCAGTTCTTC.

This chain joins TRBV24-1 and TRBJ1-4; no clear D. The ends were cut back, 5 bases at V and 7 bases at J, with 10 bases in the middle. The CDR3 contains 13 residues. The germline gives CDR1 KGHDR, CDR2 SFDVKD. The CDR3 here is CATSGAGSEKLFF. CDR3 coding DNA: TGTGCCACCAGTGGGGCAGGTAGTGAAAAACTGTTTTTT.

This clonotype has ten or more counts. The chain uses TRBV20-1 and TRBJ2-7, with 9 bases fitting TRBD1. Germline lookup yields CDR1 DFQATT and CDR2 SNEGSKA (reference sequence). The CDR3 sequence is 16 residues long. V lost 2 bases, J lost 6 bases, and 14 bases stayed unmatched. The chain's CDR3 is CSARSDRDRVLFEQYF. CDR3 bases: TGCAGTGCTAGATCGGACCGGGACAGGGTCCTGTTCGAGCAGTACTTC.

This clonotype was detected ten times or more. The chain employs TRBV2 and TRBJ1-6; D is undetermined. Germline CDR1 reads SNHLY; CDR2 reads FYNNEI. The V end was cut by 10 bases, the J end by 10 bases, with 17 bases between. This CDR3 has 13 amino acids. CDR3 coding DNA: TGTGCCAAAGGGAACTTTCAGGACTCACCCCTCCACTTT. Translated: CAKGNFQDSPLHF.

This rearrangement joins TRBV20-1 to TRBJ1-1; unclear D gene. Germline loops: CDR1 DFQATT, CDR2 SNEGSKA (reference sequence). The CDR3 runs 11 residues. The ends were cut back, 8 bases at V and 0 bases at J, with 7 bases in the middle. CDR3: CSSHLNTEAFF. In nucleotides, the CDR3 is TGCAGTTCGCATCTGAACACTGAAGCTTTCTTT.

As concerns this clonotype: Lacking the conserved final phenylalanine or tryptophan, this CDR3 likely reflects a read error. The V gene is TRBV7-2, the J gene TRBJ2-5; maybe TRBD2 (6 bases). The V and J ends lost 0 bases and 1 base respectively, with 6 bases between them. CDR1 and CDR2 (germline): SGHTA, FQGNSA. CDR3 length: 14 amino acids. CDR3 region: CASSLAGGQETQYL. Written as DNA, the CDR3 is TGTGCCAGCAGCTTAGCGGGGGGCCAAGAGACCCAGTACCTC.

This clonotype was counted many times. J is TRBJ2-1 and V is TRBV7-8; TRBD1 matches 7 bases. This CDR3 region has 15 residues. The germline CDR1 and CDR2 sequences are SGHVS and FQNEAQ. The ends lost 7 bases at V and 0 bases at J; junction bases unmatched: 6. Here the CDR3 reads CASTKNRGSYNEQFF. Here the CDR3 DNA reads TGTGCCAGCACCAAAAACAGGGGCTCCTACAATGAGCAGTTCTTC.

Of note for this clonotype: At one boundary the junction diverges from the germline segment, which might be a read error. V and J are TRBV20-1 and TRBJ2-7; tentatively, D is TRBD2 (6 bases). This CDR3 region has 14 residues. Germline assignment: CDR1 DFQATT and CDR2 SNEGSKA (reference sequence). The CDR3 sequence: CSAKEGPRAGEQCF. The DNA of the CDR3 is TGCAGTGCTAAGGAGGGACCCAGGGCTGGGGAGCAGTGCTTC.

A single count supports this clonotype. The rearrangement links TRBV2 to TRBJ1-4; D unresolved. CDR1 SNHLY and CDR2 FYNNEI come from the germline V gene. V lost 4 bases, J lost 8 bases, and 11 bases lay in between. This CDR3 region has 13 residues. The CDR3, as DNA: TGTGCCAGCAGTGGCAGGATGAACGAAAAACTGTTTTTT. Translation: CASSGRMNEKLFF.

Concerning this clonotype itself: Compared with germline, one end of the junction differs, possibly owing to a read error. The chain links TRBV5-3 to TRBJ2-5; D not resolved. TRBV5-3 is recorded as an ORF, its role being uncertain. The CDR3 is 14 residues long. Written as DNA, the CDR3 is TGTGCCAGCAGCAGAGGACGGGCCCAAGGGACCCAGTACTTC. It yields the protein CASSRGRAQGTQYF.

The V and J genes are TRBV7-6 and TRBJ2-7; the D gene is possibly TRBD1 (7 bases). The germline V and J ends were trimmed by 4 bases and 3 bases, with 13 bases remaining between them. The CDR3 loop spans 14 amino acids. Germline loops: CDR1 SGHVS, CDR2 FNYEAQ. Written as DNA, the CDR3 is TGTGCCAGCAGCTCGAACAGGGGAGGCTACGAGCAGTACTTC. This encodes CASSSNRGGYEQYF.

This clonotype appeared once. A much larger clonotype is one base distant, so this may be a read error. The chain is built from TRBV5-1 and TRBJ2-3; D is unresolved. V dropped 0 bases and J dropped 4 bases, with 12 bases sitting between them. There are 15 residues in the CDR3. Germline CDR1 and CDR2: SGHRS and YFSETQ. This CDR3 reads CASSLEGSLPDTQYF. The CDR3 nucleotides are TGCGCCAGCAGCTTGGAGGGTAGTTTACCAGATACGCAGTATTTT.

The chain has TRBV20-1 and TRBJ1-1, with 7 bases that match TRBD1. Germline CDR1 is DFQATT and CDR2 is SNEGSKA (reference sequence). V shed 2 bases and J 7 bases; nucleotides not matched to a gene: 4. This CDR3 spans 12 amino acids. The CDR3 DNA sequence: TGCAGTGCTAGACCCCGGGACAGTGAAGCTTTCTTT. This encodes CSARPRDSEAFF.

The chain recombines TRBV2 with TRBJ1-6; perhaps TRBD1 as D (5 bases). This CDR3 comprises 13 residues. V gave up 6 bases and J gave up 10 bases, with 13 bases separating them. From germline, CDR1 is SNHLY and CDR2 FYNNEI. The CDR3 region is CASRLREESPLHF. For the CDR3, the DNA is TGTGCCAGCAGGCTCAGGGAGGAATCACCCCTCCACTTT. Together with reference TRBV2 and TRBJ1-6, the CDR3 gives the full variable domain: EPEVTQTPSHQVTQMGQEVILRCVPISNHLYFYWYRQILGQKVEFLVSFYNNEISEKSEIFDDQFSVERPDGSNFTLKIRSTKLEDSAMYFCASRLREESPLHFGNGTRLTVT.

In its sample, this clonotype was seen many times. This sequence joins TRBV7-3 and TRBJ2-7; D is unresolved. The ends were cut back, 0 bases at V and 1 base at J, with 10 bases in the middle. The CDR3 contains 15 residues. Germline lookup yields CDR1 SGHTA and CDR2 FQGTGA. This CDR3 is CASSLTGGPSYEQYF. In DNA, the CDR3 is TGTGCCAGCAGCTTAACTGGCGGACCTTCCTACGAGCAGTACTTC. The whole variable domain, filled in from reference TRBV7-3 and TRBJ2-7, reads GAGVSQTPSNKVTEKGKYVELRCDPISGHTALYWYRQSLGQGPEFLIYFQGTGAADDSGLPNDRFFAVRPEGSVSTLKIQRTERGDSAVYLCASSLTGGPSYEQYFGPGTRLTVT.

This chain joins TRBV7-3 and TRBJ2-2; the D is unclear. The CDR3 is 13 residues long. Looked up from germline, CDR1 is SGHTA and CDR2 is FQGTGA. The germline V and J ends were trimmed by 1 base and 4 bases, with 4 bases remaining between them. The CDR3 protein is CASSLKSTGELFF. The DNA for the CDR3 is TGTGCCAGCAGCTTAAAGAGCACCGGGGAGCTGTTTTTT.

Only a few counts were recorded for this clonotype. This rearrangement joins TRBV19 to TRBJ1-1; the match to TRBD1 covers 12 bases. CDR1 LNHDA and CDR2 SQIVND come from the germline V gene (reference sequence). Germline trimming cut 7 bases from V and 5 bases from J; bases unmatched to any gene: 8. CDR3 length equals 15 residues. The CDR3 loop is CASMGDRGRRTEAFF. The DNA of the CDR3 is TGTGCCAGTATGGGGGACAGGGGGCGCCGGACTGAAGCTTTCTTT.

The chain couples TRBV11-2 to TRBJ2-7; no reliable D call. CDR1 is SGHAT, CDR2 FQNNGV, per germline. V lost 3 bases and J 5 bases, leaving 8 bases between the germline ends. The CDR3 totals 12 residues. CDR3 sequence reads: CASSLEVHEQYF. For the CDR3, the DNA is TGTGCCAGCAGCTTGGAAGTACACGAGCAGTACTTC. Using reference TRBV11-2 and TRBJ2-7 for the parts outside the CDR3, the full variable domain is EAGVAQSPRYKIIEKRQSVAFWCNPISGHATLYWYQQILGQGPKLLIQFQNNGVVDDSQLPKDRFSAERLKGVDSTLKIQPAKLEDSAVYLCASSLEVHEQYFGPGTRLTVT.

This clonotype was picked up many times. V is TRBV6-1 and J is TRBJ1-2; tentative D call: TRBD1 (5 bases). The CDR3 has 11 residues. Trimming cost V 7 bases and J 6 bases, with 9 bases left between them. The germline V gene encodes CDR1 MNHNS and CDR2 SASEGT. The CDR3 DNA follows: TGTGCCAGCACCCAGGGCAATGGCTACACCTTC. This codes for CASTQGNGYTF.

At least ten counts were recorded for this clonotype. The rearrangement joins TRBV6-1 to TRBJ2-7; the D gene is possibly TRBD2 (6 bases). The germline CDR1 and CDR2 sequences are MNHNS and SASEGT. The CDR3 length is 15 residues. The ends were cut back, 6 bases at V and 2 bases at J, with 17 bases in the middle. The CDR3 DNA reads TGTGCCAGCAGGCAATCGGCAGGAGGGACCTACGAGCAGTACTTC. It yields the protein CASRQSAGGTYEQYF.

J is TRBJ2-2 and V is TRBV15, with a tentative D call TRBD2 (5 bases). CDR3 length equals 16 residues. With 0 bases removed from V and 7 bases from J, the gap between germline ends came to 15 bases. Germline CDR1 is LNHNV and CDR2 is YYDKDF (reference sequence). The CDR3 coding sequence is TGTGCCACCAGCAGAGATATCGGGGATAGTGGCGGGGAGCTGTTTTTT. This encodes CATSRDIGDSGGELFF. Variable domain in full (rest from reference TRBV15 and TRBJ2-2): DAMVIQNPRYQVTQFGKPVTLSCSQTLNHNVMYWYQQKSSQAPKLLFHYYDKDFNNEADTPDNFQSRRPNTSFCFLDIRSPGLGDTAMYLCATSRDIGDSGGELFFGEGSRLTVL.